This TCR beta chain was captured by sequencing in a study of T cells in Graves' hyperthyroidism and ophthalmopathy. This clonotype was seen repeatedly, ten times or more. Patients between 18 and 65 years old had hyperthyroidism, newly diagnosed and lasting under 2 months. Amplification of TCR beta CDR3 regions was performed using RNA transcripts as template. The HTBI set primed first-round TCR CDR3 RT-PCR. TCRdb re-called the multiplex PCR reads with MiXCR, one entry per CDR3 protein. The data show roughly 420,000 distinct CDR3 sequences, around a sixth seen once. The material sequenced was blood. The sequence was obtained from a woman younger than 35 with Graves' hyperthyroidism.

The CDR3 DNA reads as TGTGCCAGCAGCTTAGTTCAGGCGCTCCGGGACACTGAAGCTTTCTTT. It codes for CASSLVQALRDTEAFF. The chain links TRBV7-2 to TRBJ1-1; D unclear. Trimming left V 1 base short and J 3 bases short, with 15 bases between. The CDR3 totals 16 residues. CDR1 is SGHTA, CDR2 FQGNSA, per germline. Variable domain in full (rest from reference TRBV7-2 and TRBJ1-1): GAGVSQSPSNKVTEKGKDVELRCDPISGHTALYWYRQSLGQGLEFLIYFQGNSAPDKSGLPSDRFSAERTGGSVSTLTIQRTQQEDSAVYLCASSLVQALRDTEAFFGQGTRLTVV.